A single sample gave rise to the 18 T cell receptor beta chains below, sequenced in a study of shared clonotypes between healthy human individuals. Sequencing was performed with immunoSEQ multiplex PCR; in TCRdb, only in-frame clones are kept and a portion is missing. The profile shows some 1 million clones, about 75% of them singletons. Sequencing input: memory CD4+ T cells sorted from blood. Subset reported: CD45RA-negative fraction. The receptors stem from a man between 18 and 35 years old in good health.

As to this clone: Distinct nucleotide sequences in the sample also encode this CDR3. The chain has TRBV19 and TRBJ1-5, with TRBD1 as a possible D gene (5 bases). The germline V gene encodes CDR1 LNHDA and CDR2 SQIVND (reference sequence). The germline V and J ends were trimmed by 1 base and 3 bases, with 7 bases remaining between them. The CDR3 is 14 residues long. The DNA of the CDR3 is TGTGCCAGTAGTATAGGACAGCCCAATCAGCCCCAGCATTTT. Translated, it gives CASSIGQPNQPQHF.

This sequence joins TRBV5-1 and TRBJ2-7, with TRBD2 matching 10 bases. The germline gives CDR1 SGHRS, CDR2 YFSETQ. The CDR3 consists of 20 residues. The trim removed 2 bases at V and 0 bases at J, leaving 17 bases unmatched. CDR3 sequence reads: CASSFTYTRSTSGSSYEQYF. The CDR3 DNA sequence: TGCGCCAGCAGCTTTACTTATACCAGATCGACTAGCGGGTCCTCCTACGAGCAGTACTTC.

This sequence joins TRBV29-1 and TRBJ1-1; D remains unclear. V was pared by 7 bases and J by 4 bases, with 25 bases between. The CDR3 sequence is 16 residues long. The germline V gene encodes CDR1 SQVTM and CDR2 ANQGSEA. CDR3 sequence (DNA): TGCAGCGCTGTTCTTGTGTATCGGTCTACGGGCACTGAAGCTTTCTTT. Translated: CSAVLVYRSTGTEAFF.

This CDR3 reads CSVEGRNEQFF. CDR3 DNA sequence: TGCAGCGTTGAAGGTCGGAATGAGCAGTTCTTC. This chain links TRBV29-1 with TRBJ2-1; no reliable D call. CDR1 and CDR2 from the germline V gene are SQVTM and ANQGSEA. There are 11 residues in the CDR3. The V and J ends lost 1 base and 7 bases respectively, with 5 bases between them.

As to this clone: The sample holds other DNA sequences that translate to the same CDR3. The V gene is TRBV2, the J gene TRBJ2-5; a weak D match, TRBD2 (6 bases). V shed 1 base and J shed 5 bases, with 11 bases lying between them. CDR3 length equals 14 residues. Germline assignment: CDR1 SNHLY and CDR2 FYNNEI. In DNA, the CDR3 is TGTGCCAGCAGTGAAGGGGGGGTTCAGGAGACCCAGTACTTC. The encoded protein is CASSEGGVQETQYF.

This clone has just one count. CDR3 nucleotide sequence: TGTGCCAGCAACATGGACGGCGGGGGCCGCACAGATACGCAGTATTTT. It yields the protein CASNMDGGGRTDTQYF. J is TRBJ2-3 and V is TRBV2, with D possibly matching TRBD2 (7 bases). Trimming cost V 7 bases and J 1 base, with 18 bases left between them. This CDR3 is built from 16 residues. From germline, CDR1 is SNHLY and CDR2 FYNNEI.

V and J are TRBV12-2 and TRBJ1-2. TRBV12-2 is a pseudogene locus. This CDR3 region has 13 residues. CDR3 bases: TGTGCAAGTCGCGGCGAAGGGGGGTATGGCTACACCTTC. It encodes CASRGEGGYGYTF.

CDR3 residues: CASSPNSGVNGNTIYF. The DNA for the CDR3 is TGTGCCAGCTCACCGAACTCAGGCGTGAACGGAAACACCATATATTTT. This chain uses TRBV18 with TRBJ1-3, with D unresolved. CDR3 length: 16 residues. The germline V and J ends were trimmed by 3 bases and 4 bases, with 16 bases remaining between them. Germline CDR1 reads KGHSH; CDR2 reads LQKENI.

The CDR3 is CASRRTGVTLNTGELFF. The CDR3 DNA reads as TGTGCCAGCAGAAGAACGGGGGTGACCTTGAACACCGGGGAGCTGTTTTTT. The chain combines TRBV5-5 with TRBJ2-2; D possibly corresponds to TRBD2 (6 bases). The V gene's germline CDR1 is SGHKS and CDR2 YYEKEE (reference sequence). Trimming cost V 5 bases and J 1 base, with 18 bases left between them. This CDR3 comprises 17 residues.

DNA for the CDR3: TGTGCCAGCAGAGCCGACACGTTCGAGCAGTACTTC. The encoded protein is CASRADTFEQYF. The rearrangement joins TRBV2 to TRBJ2-7; D not certain. The CDR3 contains 12 residues. CDR1 and CDR2 (germline): SNHLY, FYNNEI. Deletions cut 6 bases from V and 6 bases from J, with 12 bases between.

The chain combines TRBV6-5 with TRBJ1-5; D is perhaps TRBD1 (6 bases). There are 15 residues in the CDR3. Germline loops: CDR1 MNHEY, CDR2 SVGAGI. Between the trimmed V and J ends, which lost 6 bases and 3 bases, there was a span of 15 bases. The CDR3 sequence is CASSKLQGTNQPQHF. The CDR3 nucleotides are TGTGCCAGCAGCAAATTACAGGGTACCAATCAGCCCCAGCATTTT.

The rearrangement joins TRBV30 to TRBJ2-7, with 9 bases identical to TRBD1. CDR3 length equals 13 residues. The germline V gene encodes CDR1 GTSNPN and CDR2 SVGIG (reference sequence). With 7 bases clipped from V and 6 bases from J, the junction kept 10 bases outside the gene matches. The CDR3 sequence: CALGDRAPREQYF. DNA for the CDR3: TGTGCCTTAGGGGACAGGGCCCCCCGCGAGCAGTACTTC.

The chain recombines TRBV30 with TRBJ2-3; D possibly corresponds to TRBD2 (5 bases). Trimming pared 0 bases from V and 0 bases from J, leaving 10 bases between. The CDR3 has 15 amino acids. Per germline, CDR1 GTSNPN and CDR2 SVGIG (reference sequence). The CDR3 DNA follows: TGTGCCTGGAGTGTAACGGGGATAAGCACAGATACGCAGTATTTT. Its translation: CAWSVTGISTDTQYF.

This clone was observed once. The chain employs TRBV19 and TRBJ1-4; D is unclear. The CDR3 totals 15 residues. Germline V lookup: CDR1 LNHDA, CDR2 SQIVND (reference sequence). V dropped 6 bases and J dropped 4 bases, with 15 bases sitting between them. DNA for the CDR3: TGTGCCAGTAGGACGGCGAACGTAATTAATGAAAAACTGTTTTTT. Protein: CASRTANVINEKLFF.

As for this clone: One base away lies a much larger clone, so this may be a sequencing read error. CDR3 sequence: CASSYAGTGELFF. Written as DNA, the CDR3 is TGTGCCAGCAGTTACGCAGGGACCGGGGAGCTGTTTTTT. The chain has TRBV6-6 and TRBJ2-2; maybe TRBD1 (5 bases). Germline-derived CDR1 and CDR2 are MNHNY and SVGAGI (reference sequence). Between the trimmed V and J ends, which lost 2 bases and 5 bases, there was a span of 6 bases. This CDR3 contains 13 residues.

CDR3 sequence (DNA): TGTGCCATCAGCGGGGTCTTGACTAGCAGCCAAGAGACCCAGTACTTC. This encodes CAISGVLTSSQETQYF. V and J are TRBV10-3 and TRBJ2-5; 7 bases match TRBD2. CDR3 length: 16 amino acids. Germline CDR1 ENHRY, CDR2 SYGVKD. After removal of 6 bases from V and 1 base from J, the junction contained 11 bases not matched to a gene.

The CDR3 here is CASSDRQGHTDTQYF. CDR3 in DNA: TGTGCCAGCAGTGATCGGCAGGGGCACACAGATACGCAGTATTTT. The gene calls are TRBV6-1 and TRBJ2-3; D is possibly TRBD1 (6 bases). Trimming took 3 bases from V and 2 from J, leaving 12 bases between them. CDR3 size: 15 residues. Looked up from germline, CDR1 is MNHNS and CDR2 is SASEGT.

The J gene is TRBJ1-5, the V gene TRBV19; TRBD1 might be the D (5 bases). This CDR3 is built from 15 residues. Per germline, CDR1 LNHDA and CDR2 SQIVND (reference sequence). With 7 bases removed from V and 5 bases from J, the gap between germline ends came to 18 bases. The CDR3 spells CASIGGSLGDQPQHF. The CDR3, as DNA: TGTGCCAGTATTGGGGGATCCTTGGGTGATCAGCCCCAGCATTTT.